The clone carrying this T cell receptor beta chain is medium-sized in the sample. Its matching antigen is unknown. This record belongs to a study of human T cells and chemical hapten exposure. Points from the study as a whole: After DPC sensitization, TCRs above 1 in 1000 frequency showed no change. Compared to controls, expanded TCRs made significantly more large clusters of similar CDR3s.

The CDR3 has 16 amino acids. Trimming at V came to 0 bases and at J to 4 bases, leaving 5 bases not matched to a gene. The germline gives CDR1 LGHNA, CDR2 YNFKEQ. The time point denotes: patch test 2, 6 weeks after DPC sensitization. Treatment defined: therapeutic diphenylcyclopropenone sensitization with weekly scalp DPC. Individual cDNA molecules received unique molecular identifiers in the library. TCRdb called the RACE reads again in MiXCR, with one record for every CDR3 protein. The data contain some 82,000 distinct CDR3 sequences, approximately 7% of them singletons. The source material was whole blood, sampled in connection with sensitization to the hapten diphenylcyclopropenone (DPC). The chain joins TRBV4-2 to TRBJ2-3, with 9 bases lining up with TRBD2. The sequence derives from a woman in her 30s with alopecia areata. Some clones in this sample may be carry-over from other donors' samples. The CDR3 DNA follows: TGTGCCAGCAGCCAAGATAGTGGCGGGGGGGCAGATACGCAGTATTTT. This sequence encodes CASSQDSGGGADTQYF.